This TCR beta chain is drawn from a study of shared clonotypes between healthy human individuals. General study points: A small donor pool kept down the genetic and exposure-history diversity that was represented.

Assay: immunoSEQ multiplex PCR; the TCRdb copy retains only in-frame clones and omits some. Of around 2,100,000 clones listed, about 95% are singletons. This clone was seen only once. Its antigen is currently unknown. The same CDR3 also results from other DNA sequences found in this sample. CDR3 length: 13 amino acids. V lost 1 base to trimming and J lost 4 bases, with 9 bases between them. Germline V lookup: CDR1 SGHKS, CDR2 YYEKEE (reference sequence). As defined, naive CD8 cells were CD45RO-negative and positively selected for CCR7, with terminally differentiated effector memory CD45RA+ cells excluded.

The chain combines TRBV5-5 with TRBJ2-7, with D unclear. This clonotype was sampled from a man aged 18 to 30 in good health. Sequenced input: naive CD8+ T cells sorted from blood. This chain's CDR3 is CASSLSGIYEQYF. For the CDR3, the DNA is TGTGCCAGCAGCTTGTCAGGCATTTACGAGCAGTACTTC.